This T cell receptor beta chain derives from a study of shared clonotypes between healthy human individuals. With regard to this clone: This likely comes from a read error, as the CDR3 has no conserved phenylalanine or tryptophan at its end.

From germline, CDR1 is MRHNA and CDR2 SNTAGT. Trimming cost V 8 bases and J 4 bases; bases outside gene matches: 6. This CDR3 is built from 14 residues. The assay ran at deep level. Methods used by the authors: Junction-only immunoSEQ data arrived without quality scores, meaning filtering differed. Measured with immunoSEQ multiplex PCR; TCRdb has only the in-frame clones, and not every one. V, J and clone size are taken as reported in that table, and D and trimming were inferred from the DNA itself. The table lists hundreds of thousands of clones, around 81% of them singletons. The clonotype originates from a woman in her thirties or forties in good health. Some clones in this sample may be carry-over from other donors' samples. The gene calls are TRBV6-4 and TRBJ2-3; 10 nucleotides line up with TRBD1. Sequenced input: PBMCs. Written as DNA, the CDR3 is TGTGCCAGCGGAGCAGGGACAGGGGCAGATACGCAGTATTCC. Its translation is CASGAGTGADTQYS.